The 18 T cell receptor beta chains below were found in one sample sequenced in a study of shared clonotypes between healthy human individuals. Terminally differentiated effector memory CD45RA+ cells were excluded by CCR7 positive selection of CD45RO-negative cells. The method was immunoSEQ multiplex PCR; TCRdb's version includes in-frame clones alone and lacks a portion of them. Of about 2.2 million clones in the sample, roughly 91% were seen once. The sample was naive CD8+ T cells from PBMCs. The receptor set was obtained from a man aged 18 to 30 in good health. Some clones in this sample may be carry-over from other donors' samples.

This clone appeared a few times. The V gene is TRBV7-9, the J gene TRBJ2-7; D could derive from TRBD1 or TRBD2 (5 bases each). The CDR3 has 14 residues. V was pared by 5 bases and J by 0 bases, with 11 bases between. Looked up from germline, CDR1 is SEHNR and CDR2 is FQNEAQ (reference sequence). The CDR3 loop reads CASSARDGSYEQYF. The DNA of the CDR3 is TGTGCCAGCAGCGCCCGGGACGGCTCCTACGAGCAGTACTTC.

Note on this clone: The sample contains more than one DNA sequence encoding this CDR3. This chain joins TRBV29-1 and TRBJ2-7; TRBD1 matches at 10 bases. This CDR3 is 12 amino acids long. CDR1 and CDR2 (germline): SQVTM, ANQGSEA. The V gene end was trimmed by 6 bases and the J gene end by 6 bases; junction bases not matched to a gene: 5. CDR3 sequence reads: CSVVTGGGEQYF. CDR3 coding DNA: TGCAGCGTCGTGACAGGGGGCGGCGAGCAGTACTTC.

In regard to this clone: At the DNA level, this CDR3 is encoded by other sequences in the same sample as well. This rearrangement joins TRBV28 to TRBJ2-7, with D hard to call. The germline V gene encodes CDR1 MDHEN and CDR2 SYDVKM. The CDR3 is 10 amino acids. V lost 6 bases and J 3 bases, leaving 3 bases between the germline ends. CDR3 in amino acids: CASSGYEQYF. The CDR3 DNA follows: TGTGCCAGCAGCGGCTACGAGCAGTACTTC.

The chain couples TRBV5-8 to TRBJ2-7, with D uncertain. The V and J ends lost 0 bases and 5 bases respectively, with 9 bases between them. The CDR3 totals 13 residues. The germline CDR1 and CDR2 sequences are SGHTS and YDEGEE. The CDR3 DNA sequence: TGTGCCAGCAGCTTGGTGGTCATCCACGAGCAGTACTTC. It translates to CASSLVVIHEQYF.

The chain links TRBV9 to TRBJ2-7, with TRBD1 matching over 7 bases. V shed 3 bases, J shed 5 bases, and the junction held 11 bases outside the gene matches. CDR3 length: 15 residues. Germline loops: CDR1 SGDLS, CDR2 YYNGEE. CDR3 region: CASSASTGIGHEQYF. CDR3 sequence (DNA): TGTGCCAGCAGCGCGTCGACAGGGATCGGCCACGAGCAGTACTTC.

The rearrangement uses TRBV27 and TRBJ2-7; D is possibly TRBD2 (6 bases). Germline CDR1 MNHEY, CDR2 SMNVEV (reference sequence). Trimming pared 4 bases from V and 5 bases from J, leaving 15 bases between. The CDR3 totals 14 residues. The CDR3 bases are TGTGCCAGCAGTTCGTCCGGGAGTAGGGACGAGCAGTACTTC. Its protein product is CASSSSGSRDEQYF.

The chain links TRBV30 to TRBJ2-1; TRBD2 agrees at 12 bases. From germline, CDR1 is GTSNPN and CDR2 SVGIG (reference sequence). This CDR3 comprises 14 residues. V trimming: 4 bases; J trimming: 8 bases; junction bases outside the gene matches: 6. The CDR3 loop reads CAWNPLAGGYEQFF. The CDR3 bases are TGTGCCTGGAACCCTCTAGCGGGAGGGTATGAGCAGTTCTTC.

Only a few counts were recorded for this clone. The chain combines TRBV6-5 with TRBJ1-1, with TRBD1 matching 7 bases. Germline V gene data show CDR1 as MNHEY and CDR2 as SVGAGI. This CDR3 comprises 14 residues. V shed 6 bases and J 0 bases; nucleotides not matched to a gene: 4. The CDR3 spells CASRGQYLNTEAFF. DNA for the CDR3: TGTGCCAGCAGGGGACAGTACCTGAACACTGAAGCTTTCTTT.

A note on this clone: This may stem from a read error, because a much larger clone lies one nucleotide away. Additional DNA sequences in this sample encode the identical CDR3. The chain uses TRBV11-2 and TRBJ1-5; no definite D call. CDR1 and CDR2 (germline): SGHAT, FQNNGV. This CDR3 is 12 amino acids long. V lost 1 base and J lost 4, with 2 bases in between. The CDR3 is CASSLGNQPQHF. The CDR3 nucleotides are TGTGCCAGCAGCTTAGGTAATCAGCCCCAGCATTTT.

J is TRBJ2-7 and V is TRBV7-9; 10 bases are a match to TRBD1. CDR3 length equals 15 residues. V shed 5 bases, J shed 4 bases, and the junction held 8 bases outside the gene matches. Germline V lookup: CDR1 SEHNR, CDR2 FQNEAQ (reference sequence). As DNA, the CDR3 is TGTGCCAGCAGCCGTCCGGGACAGGGGAGATACGAGCAGTACTTC. Translated: CASSRPGQGRYEQYF.

The chain combines TRBV27 with TRBJ2-7; 8 bases line up with TRBD1. CDR1 MNHEY and CDR2 SMNVEV come from the germline V gene (reference sequence). Trimming took 3 bases from V and 4 from J; bases not matched to a gene: 14. The CDR3 covers 17 residues. CDR3 in amino acids: CASSFLSATGVMYEQYF. The CDR3 region has the DNA TGTGCCAGCAGTTTTCTTTCAGCGACAGGGGTCATGTACGAGCAGTACTTC.

The CDR3 spells CASTLRYGEPQETQYF. The CDR3 nucleotides read TGCGCCAGCACCCTCAGGTACGGAGAGCCCCAAGAGACCCAGTACTTC. The gene calls are TRBV4-1 and TRBJ2-5; no reliable D call. Germline assignment: CDR1 MGHRA and CDR2 YSYEKL. Trimming removed 7 bases from V and 1 base from J, with 19 bases in between. The length of the CDR3 is 16 residues.

This chain connects TRBV27 to TRBJ2-1; D call uncertain. The germline V gene has CDR1 MNHEY and CDR2 SMNVEV (reference sequence). The V and J ends lost 7 bases and 4 bases respectively, with 14 bases between them. The CDR3 runs 14 residues. The CDR3 sequence is CASKRFDGYNEQFF. The CDR3 nucleotides are TGTGCCAGCAAAAGGTTCGATGGGTACAATGAGCAGTTCTTC.

The V and J genes are TRBV10-3 and TRBJ1-1, with a possible D match to TRBD1 (5 bases). CDR1 and CDR2 from the germline V gene are ENHRY and SYGVKD. This CDR3 spans 15 amino acids. Trimming pared 0 bases from V and 4 bases from J, leaving 12 bases between. CDR3 bases: TGTGCCATCAGTGAGTCGGGAGGGGCCGGCACTGAAGCTTTCTTT. Amino acids: CAISESGGAGTEAFF.

In its sample, this clone was seen once. The chain couples TRBV7-2 to TRBJ2-7; possible D gene TRBD2, 5 bases. CDR1 SGHTA and CDR2 FQGNSA come from the germline V gene. This CDR3 has 14 residues. The ends were cut back, 5 bases at V and 2 bases at J, with 13 bases in the middle. The CDR3 DNA sequence: TGTGCCAGCAGCGATAGGACTGACGCCTACGAGCAGTACTTC. This encodes CASSDRTDAYEQYF.

CDR3 sequence (DNA): TGTGCCAGCAGTGTCCATCTCCGGGAGGGCTACACCTTC. This encodes CASSVHLREGYTF. The chain employs TRBV6-6 and TRBJ1-2; D not resolved. The CDR3 runs to 13 residues. The germline gives CDR1 MNHNY, CDR2 SVGAGI (reference sequence). V lost 5 bases to trimming and J lost 8 bases, with 15 bases between them.

This chain uses TRBV10-3 with TRBJ1-4; tentatively, D is TRBD1 (5 bases). Trimming stripped 5 bases from V and 3 bases from J, with 16 bases between. Germline V gives CDR1 ENHRY, CDR2 SYGVKD. The CDR3 has 16 residues. The CDR3 protein is CAISSGRVDANEKLFF. The DNA for the CDR3 is TGTGCCATCAGTTCCGGCAGGGTCGACGCTAATGAAAAACTGTTTTTT.

The chain carries TRBV7-3 and TRBJ2-1; 9 bases align to TRBD2. The CDR3 is made up of 15 amino acids. V was pared by 6 bases and J by 7 bases, with 10 bases of the junction left unmatched. Germline V gene sequence: CDR1 SGHTA, CDR2 FQGTGA. DNA of the CDR3: TGTGCCAGCAGTTTCGGCGGGAGGGCCATAAATGAGCAGTTCTTC. This gives the protein CASSFGGRAINEQFF.